The clone carrying this TCR beta chain turned up a few times. What it binds is not known. Germline trimming cut 7 bases from V and 1 base from J; bases unmatched to any gene: 4. The CDR3 covers 13 residues. From germline, CDR1 is SGHRS and CDR2 YFSETQ. This sample was taken from a study of blood T cells in healthy people across ages. General observations from the study: No one knew whether donors had CMV, which possibly confounded expanded clonotype changes. Diversity figures based on one million T cells were deemed too low.

The authors ran a second PCR of roughly 7 to 11 cycles using a sample-barcoded 5' primer and a J-beta primer mix. TCRdb processed the 5' RACE reads anew with MiXCR; each CDR3 protein has one entry. The sample contains 800,000 to 950,000 distinct CDR3 sequences, about 27% of which appear only once. There were at least 5.5 micrograms of total RNA extracted from every sample. The data also belong to a second study, concerning T cells of mothers and their children.

The sequencing sample was made of blood. The chain carries TRBV5-1 and TRBJ1-1; 7 bases line up with TRBD1. This clonotype originated in a woman between 40 and 55 years old in good health. The CDR3 sequence is CASRGTANTEAFF. Here the CDR3 DNA reads TGCGCCAGCCGGGGGACAGCGAACACTGAAGCTTTCTTT. The variable domain in full, completed from reference TRBV5-1 and TRBJ1-1, reads KAGVTQTPRYLIKTRGQQVTLSCSPISGHRSVSWYQQTPGQGLQFLFEYFSETQRNKGNFPGRFSGRQFSNSRSEMNVSTLELGDSALYLCASRGTANTEAFFGQGTRLTVV.